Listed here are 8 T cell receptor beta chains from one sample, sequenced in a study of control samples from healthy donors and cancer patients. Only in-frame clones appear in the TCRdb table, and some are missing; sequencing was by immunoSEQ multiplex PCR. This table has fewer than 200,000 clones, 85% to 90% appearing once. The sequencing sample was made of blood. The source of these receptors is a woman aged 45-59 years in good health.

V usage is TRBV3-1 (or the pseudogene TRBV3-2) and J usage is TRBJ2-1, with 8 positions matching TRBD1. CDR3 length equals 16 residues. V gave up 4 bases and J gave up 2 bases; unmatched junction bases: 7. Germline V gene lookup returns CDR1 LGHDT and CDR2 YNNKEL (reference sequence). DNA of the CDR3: TGTGCCAGCAGCCTATCAGGGGGCGGCGCCTACAATGAGCAGTTCTTC. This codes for CASSLSGGGAYNEQFF.

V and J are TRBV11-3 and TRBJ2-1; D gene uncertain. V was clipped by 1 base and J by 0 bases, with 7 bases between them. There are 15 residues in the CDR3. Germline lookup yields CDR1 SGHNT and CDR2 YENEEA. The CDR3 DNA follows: TGTGCCAGCAGCTTAGGATCTAGCTCCTACAATGAGCAGTTCTTC. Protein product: CASSLGSSSYNEQFF.

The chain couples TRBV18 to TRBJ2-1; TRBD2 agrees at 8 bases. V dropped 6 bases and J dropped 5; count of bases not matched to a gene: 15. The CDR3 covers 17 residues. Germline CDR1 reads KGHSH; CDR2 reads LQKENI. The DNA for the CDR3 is TGTGCCAGCTCCCCGGGGGCAGCGGGGGCCCCTCACAATGAGCAGTTCTTC. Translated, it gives CASSPGAAGAPHNEQFF.

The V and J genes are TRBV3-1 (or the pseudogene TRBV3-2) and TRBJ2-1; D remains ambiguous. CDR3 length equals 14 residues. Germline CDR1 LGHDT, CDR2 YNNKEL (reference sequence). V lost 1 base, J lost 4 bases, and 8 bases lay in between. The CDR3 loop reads CASSQVTGYNEQFF. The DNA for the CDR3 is TGTGCCAGCAGCCAAGTAACTGGATACAATGAGCAGTTCTTC.

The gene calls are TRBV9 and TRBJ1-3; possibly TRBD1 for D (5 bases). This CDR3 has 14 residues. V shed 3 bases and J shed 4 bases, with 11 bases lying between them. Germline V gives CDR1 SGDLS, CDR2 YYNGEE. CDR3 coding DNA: TGTGCCAGCAGCGCCGGGGACGGAGGAAACACCATATATTTT. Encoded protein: CASSAGDGGNTIYF.

In DNA form, the CDR3 reads TGCGCCAGCAGCTTGGGTCAGTTCACCGGGGAGCTGTTTTTT. Amino acid sequence: CASSLGQFTGELFF. The rearrangement uses TRBV5-1 and TRBJ2-2; D is uncertain. Germline V gives CDR1 SGHRS, CDR2 YFSETQ. Between the trimmed V and J ends, which lost 0 bases and 4 bases, there was a span of 7 bases. The CDR3 has 14 residues.

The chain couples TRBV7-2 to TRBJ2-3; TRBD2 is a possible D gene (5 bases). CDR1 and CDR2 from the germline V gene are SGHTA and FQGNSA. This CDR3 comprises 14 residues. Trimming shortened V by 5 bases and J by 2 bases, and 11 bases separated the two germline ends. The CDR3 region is CASSPRGNTDTQYF. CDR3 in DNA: TGTGCCAGCAGCCCCCGGGGTAACACAGATACGCAGTATTTT.

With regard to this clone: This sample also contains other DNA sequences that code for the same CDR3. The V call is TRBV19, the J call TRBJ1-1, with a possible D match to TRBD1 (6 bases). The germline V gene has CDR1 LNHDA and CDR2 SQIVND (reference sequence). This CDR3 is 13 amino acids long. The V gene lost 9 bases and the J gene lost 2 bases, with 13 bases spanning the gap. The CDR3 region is CASSDRPNTEAFF. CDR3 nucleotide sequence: TGTGCCAGCTCGGACAGACCTAACACTGAAGCTTTCTTT.